The T cell receptor beta chain described here comes from a study of blood T cell repertoires in COVID-19. Whole-study context: Sites in the United States, Italy and Spain provided acute and convalescent COVID-19 samples.

The method was immunoSEQ multiplex PCR; TCRdb's version includes in-frame clones alone and lacks a portion of them. Of approximately 250,000 clones listed, around 90% are singletons. CDR3 size: 16 residues. V was trimmed by 4 bases and J by 0 bases, leaving 14 bases between them. Germline-derived CDR1 and CDR2 are SGDLS and YYNGEE. Sequenced material: PBMCs or T cells enriched from blood (not recorded which). The TCR sequence derives from a woman aged 60-70 years in a cohort exposed to, infected with or recovered from COVID-19 (not recorded which). The chain is built from TRBV9 and TRBJ1-3, with a weak D call TRBD1 (6 bases). CDR3 amino acids: CASSPKDRTSGNTIYF. The DNA for the CDR3 is TGTGCCAGCAGCCCGAAAGACAGGACCTCTGGAAACACCATATATTTT. Supplemented by reference TRBV9 and TRBJ1-3, the full variable domain reads DSGVTQTPKHLITATGQRVTLRCSPRSGDLSVYWYQQSLDQGLQFLIQYYNGEERAKGNILERFSAQQFPDLHSELNLSSLELGDSALYFCASSPKDRTSGNTIYFGEGSWLTVV.